The table lists the clone carrying this TCR beta chain with a few counts. What it binds is not known. The V and J ends lost 7 bases and 4 bases, in that order; junction bases with no gene match: 5. This CDR3 comprises 14 residues. Construction of the TCR beta libraries employed iRepertoire HTBI primers in conjunction with Arm-PCR of CDR3 regions. A single record per CDR3 protein comes from TCRdb applying MiXCR to the multiplex PCR reads. The data contain hundreds of thousands of distinct CDR3 sequences, 15% to 20% of them singletons. The sample is drawn from a study of regulatory T cells in long-lasting Graves disease. Time point indicated: newly diagnosed GD, antithyroid drugs for less than 3 months. Researchers made the TCR library from RNA that was extracted from PBMCs. Study-wide findings and caveats: There was favoring of TRBV28, TRBJ1-2 and TRBJ2-5 in persistent disease. Samples came from peripheral blood alone, without thyroid tissue. New patients shared roughly 1,000 public clonotypes, and persistent patients shared more, with a few thousand.

Another study also made use of these data, one on T cells in Graves' hyperthyroidism and ophthalmopathy. That publication notes: In patients aged 18 to 65, hyperthyroidism was newly diagnosed, with duration under 2 months.

The receptor comes from a woman aged 35-65 years with Graves disease. The sequencing here drew on peripheral blood mononuclear cells (PBMCs), taken at new diagnosis, from a patient treated with antithyroid drugs. The chain is built from TRBV12-3 or TRBV12-4 and TRBJ1-4, with 8 bases that match TRBD1. In nucleotides, the CDR3 is TGTGCCAGCACCAGGGACAGGCTTAATGAAAAACTGTTTTTT. As protein: CASTRDRLNEKLFF.